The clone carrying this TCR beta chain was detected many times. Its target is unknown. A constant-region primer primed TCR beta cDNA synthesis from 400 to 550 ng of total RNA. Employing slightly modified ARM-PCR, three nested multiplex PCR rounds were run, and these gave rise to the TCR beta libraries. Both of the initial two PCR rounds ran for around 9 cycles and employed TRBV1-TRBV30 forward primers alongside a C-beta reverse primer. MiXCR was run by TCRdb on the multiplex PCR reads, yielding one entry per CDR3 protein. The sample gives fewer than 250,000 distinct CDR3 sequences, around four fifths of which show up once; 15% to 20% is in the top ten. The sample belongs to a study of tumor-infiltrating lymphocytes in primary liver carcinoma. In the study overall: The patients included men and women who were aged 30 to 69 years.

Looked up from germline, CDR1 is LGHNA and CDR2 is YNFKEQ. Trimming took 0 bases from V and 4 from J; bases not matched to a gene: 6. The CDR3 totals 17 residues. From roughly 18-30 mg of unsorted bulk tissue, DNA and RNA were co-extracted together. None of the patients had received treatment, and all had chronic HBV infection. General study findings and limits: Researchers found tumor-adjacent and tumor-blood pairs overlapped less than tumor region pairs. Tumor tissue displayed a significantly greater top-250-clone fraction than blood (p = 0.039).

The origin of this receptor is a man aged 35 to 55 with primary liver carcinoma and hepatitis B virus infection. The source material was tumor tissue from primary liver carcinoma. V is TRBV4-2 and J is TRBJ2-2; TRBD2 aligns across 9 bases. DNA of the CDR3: TGTGCCAGCAGCCAAGAAGGAGCGGGAGGTCTCACCGGGGAGCTGTTTTTT. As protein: CASSQEGAGGLTGELFF.